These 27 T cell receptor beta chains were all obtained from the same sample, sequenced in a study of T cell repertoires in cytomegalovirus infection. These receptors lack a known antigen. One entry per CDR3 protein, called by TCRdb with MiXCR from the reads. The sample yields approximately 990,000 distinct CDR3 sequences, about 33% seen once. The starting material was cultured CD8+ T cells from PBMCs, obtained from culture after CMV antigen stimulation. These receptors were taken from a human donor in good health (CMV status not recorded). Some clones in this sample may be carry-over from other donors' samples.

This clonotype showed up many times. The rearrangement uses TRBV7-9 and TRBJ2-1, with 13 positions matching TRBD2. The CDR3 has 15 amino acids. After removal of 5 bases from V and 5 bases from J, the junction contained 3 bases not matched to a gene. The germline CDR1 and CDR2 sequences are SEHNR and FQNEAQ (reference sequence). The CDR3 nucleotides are TGTGCCAGCAGCACTAGCGGGGGGGCCGACAATGAGCAGTTCTTC. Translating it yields CASSTSGGADNEQFF.

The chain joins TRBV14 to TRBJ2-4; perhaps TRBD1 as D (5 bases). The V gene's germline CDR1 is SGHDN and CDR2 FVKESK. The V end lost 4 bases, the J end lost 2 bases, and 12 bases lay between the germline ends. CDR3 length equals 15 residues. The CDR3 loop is CASSPLGESKNIQYF. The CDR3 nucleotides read TGTGCCAGCAGCCCCCTAGGGGAATCCAAAAACATTCAGTACTTC.

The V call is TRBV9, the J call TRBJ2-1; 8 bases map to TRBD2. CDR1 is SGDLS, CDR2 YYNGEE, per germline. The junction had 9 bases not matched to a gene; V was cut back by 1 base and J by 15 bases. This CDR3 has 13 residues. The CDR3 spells CASSVTAGDRGFF. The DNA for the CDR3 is TGTGCCAGCAGCGTAACAGCGGGGGACCGAGGGTTCTTC.

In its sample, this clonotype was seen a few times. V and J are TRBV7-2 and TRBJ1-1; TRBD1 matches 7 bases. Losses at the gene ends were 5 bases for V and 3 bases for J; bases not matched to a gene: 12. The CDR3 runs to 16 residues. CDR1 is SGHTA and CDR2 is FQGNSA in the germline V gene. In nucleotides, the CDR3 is TGTGCCAGCAGCCCGGTGACAGGGCCTGCCGACACTGAAGCTTTCTTT. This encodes CASSPVTGPADTEAFF.

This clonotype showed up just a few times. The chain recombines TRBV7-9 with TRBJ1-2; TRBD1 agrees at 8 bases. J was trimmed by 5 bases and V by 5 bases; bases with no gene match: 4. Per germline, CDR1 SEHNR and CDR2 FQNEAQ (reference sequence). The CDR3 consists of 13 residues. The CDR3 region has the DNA TGTGCCAGCAGCCAGGACAGGGTGTATGGCTACACCTTC. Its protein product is CASSQDRVYGYTF.

The CDR3 sequence is CAIAPASTGGYTF. As DNA, the CDR3 is TGTGCCATCGCCCCCGCAAGCACCGGTGGCTACACCTTC. V gene TRBV10-3 combines with J gene TRBJ1-2; D not certain. The V gene's germline CDR1 is ENHRY and CDR2 SYGVKD. V dropped 8 bases and J dropped 7 bases, with 17 bases sitting between them. CDR3 length: 13 residues.

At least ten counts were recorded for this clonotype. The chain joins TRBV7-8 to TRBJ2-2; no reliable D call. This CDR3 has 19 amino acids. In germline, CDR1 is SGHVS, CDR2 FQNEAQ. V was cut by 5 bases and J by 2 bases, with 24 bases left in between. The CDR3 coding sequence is TGTGCCAGCAGCCCAATTGGCCTGGGCCCACCGATTAACACCGGGGAGCTGTTTTTT. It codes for CASSPIGLGPPINTGELFF. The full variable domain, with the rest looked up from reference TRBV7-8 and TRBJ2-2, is GAGVSQSPRYKVAKRGQDVALRCDPISGHVSLFWYQQALGQGPEFLTYFQNEAQLDKSGLPSDRFFAERPEGSVSTLKIQRTQQEDSAVYLCASSPIGLGPPINTGELFFGEGSRLTVL.

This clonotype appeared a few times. CDR3 DNA: TGTGCCAGCAGCTTGGTTACCCCGACCGCAGATACGCAGTATTTT. Residues: CASSLVTPTADTQYF. The V call is TRBV5-6, the J call TRBJ2-3, with D unclear. V lost 0 bases to trimming and J lost 4 bases, with 12 bases between them. The CDR3 sequence is 15 residues long. In germline, CDR1 is SGHDT, CDR2 YYEEEE.

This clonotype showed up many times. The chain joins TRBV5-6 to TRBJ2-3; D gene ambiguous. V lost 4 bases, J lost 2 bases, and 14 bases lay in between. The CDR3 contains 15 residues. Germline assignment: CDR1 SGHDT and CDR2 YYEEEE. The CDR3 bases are TGTGCCAGCAGCAGCTCCGCCCCCTTCACAGATACGCAGTATTTT. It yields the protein CASSSSAPFTDTQYF.

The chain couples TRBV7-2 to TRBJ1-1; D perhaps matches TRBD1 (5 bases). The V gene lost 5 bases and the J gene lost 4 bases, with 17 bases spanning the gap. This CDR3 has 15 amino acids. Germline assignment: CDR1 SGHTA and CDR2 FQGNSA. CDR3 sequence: CASSRGRSMSTEAFF. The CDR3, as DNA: TGTGCCAGCAGCCGGGGCAGGTCCATGAGCACTGAAGCTTTCTTT.

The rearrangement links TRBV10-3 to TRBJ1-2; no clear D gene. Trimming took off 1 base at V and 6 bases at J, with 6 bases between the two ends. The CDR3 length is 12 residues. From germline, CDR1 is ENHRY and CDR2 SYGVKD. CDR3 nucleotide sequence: TGTGCCATCAGTGAGTTGAGGGATGGCTACACCTTC. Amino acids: CAISELRDGYTF.

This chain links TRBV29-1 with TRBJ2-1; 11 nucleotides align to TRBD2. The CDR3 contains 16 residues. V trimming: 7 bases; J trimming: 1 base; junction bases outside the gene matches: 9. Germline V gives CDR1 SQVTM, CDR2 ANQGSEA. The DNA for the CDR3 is TGCAGCGCCGTCGGGGCTAGCGGGGGGTCCTACAATGAGCAGTTCTTC. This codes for CSAVGASGGSYNEQFF.

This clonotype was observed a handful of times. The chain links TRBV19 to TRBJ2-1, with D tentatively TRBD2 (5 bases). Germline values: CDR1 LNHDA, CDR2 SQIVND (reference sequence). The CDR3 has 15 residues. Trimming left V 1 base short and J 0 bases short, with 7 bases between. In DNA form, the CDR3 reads TGTGCCAGTAGTATAGTAGCGAGCTCCTACAATGAGCAGTTCTTC. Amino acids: CASSIVASSYNEQFF.

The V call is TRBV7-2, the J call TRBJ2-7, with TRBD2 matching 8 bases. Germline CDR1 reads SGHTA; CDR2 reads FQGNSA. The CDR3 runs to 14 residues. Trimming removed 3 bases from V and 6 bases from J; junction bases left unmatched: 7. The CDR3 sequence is CASSLGRGGPEQYF. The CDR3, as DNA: TGTGCCAGCAGCTTGGGCCGGGGGGGCCCCGAGCAGTACTTC.

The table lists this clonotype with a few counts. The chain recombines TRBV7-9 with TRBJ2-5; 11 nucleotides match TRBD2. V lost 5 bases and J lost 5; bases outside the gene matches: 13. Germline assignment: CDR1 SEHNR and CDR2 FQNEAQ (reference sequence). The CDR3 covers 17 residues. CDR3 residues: CASSHAASGGRRETQYF. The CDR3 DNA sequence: TGTGCCAGCAGCCACGCGGCTAGCGGGGGGAGAAGGGAGACCCAGTACTTC.

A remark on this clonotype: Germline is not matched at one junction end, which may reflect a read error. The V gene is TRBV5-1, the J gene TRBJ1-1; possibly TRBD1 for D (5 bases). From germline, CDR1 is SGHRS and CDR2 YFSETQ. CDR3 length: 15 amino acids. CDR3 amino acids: CANSLVGPTNTEAFF. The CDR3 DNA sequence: TGCGCCAACAGCTTGGTGGGGCCGACGAACACTGAAGCTTTCTTT. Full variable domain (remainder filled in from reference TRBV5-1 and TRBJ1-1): KAGVTQTPRYLIKTRGQQVTLSCSPISGHRSVSWYQQTPGQGLQFLFEYFSETQRNKGNFPGRFSGRQFSNSRSEMNVSTLELGDSALYLCANSLVGPTNTEAFFGQGTRLTVV.

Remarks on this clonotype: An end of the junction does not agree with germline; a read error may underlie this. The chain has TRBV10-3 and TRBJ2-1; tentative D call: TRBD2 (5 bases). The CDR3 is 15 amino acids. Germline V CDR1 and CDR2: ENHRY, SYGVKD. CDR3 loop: CANSEPGNLYNEQFF. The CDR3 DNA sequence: TGTGCCAACAGTGAGCCGGGGAACCTTTACAATGAGCAGTTCTTC.

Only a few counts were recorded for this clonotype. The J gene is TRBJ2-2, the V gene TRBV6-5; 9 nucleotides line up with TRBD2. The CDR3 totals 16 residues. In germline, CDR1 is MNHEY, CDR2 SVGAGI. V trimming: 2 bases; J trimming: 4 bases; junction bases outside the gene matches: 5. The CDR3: CASSYGGGALTGELFF. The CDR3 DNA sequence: TGTGCCAGCAGTTACGGCGGGGGGGCCCTCACCGGGGAGCTGTTTTTT.

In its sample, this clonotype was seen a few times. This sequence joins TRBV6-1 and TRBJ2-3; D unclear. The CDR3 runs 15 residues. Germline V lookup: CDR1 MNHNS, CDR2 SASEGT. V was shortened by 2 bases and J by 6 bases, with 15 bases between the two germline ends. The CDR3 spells CASSERVASRDTQYF. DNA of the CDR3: TGTGCCAGCAGTGAAAGAGTGGCTAGTAGGGATACGCAGTATTTT.

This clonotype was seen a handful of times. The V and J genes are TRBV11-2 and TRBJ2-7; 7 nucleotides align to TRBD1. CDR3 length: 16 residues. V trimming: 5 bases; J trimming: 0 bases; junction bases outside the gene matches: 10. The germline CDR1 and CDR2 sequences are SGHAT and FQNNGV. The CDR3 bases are TGTGCCAGCAGCACTCTACAGGGGTTGATCTCCTACGAGCAGTACTTC. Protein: CASSTLQGLISYEQYF.

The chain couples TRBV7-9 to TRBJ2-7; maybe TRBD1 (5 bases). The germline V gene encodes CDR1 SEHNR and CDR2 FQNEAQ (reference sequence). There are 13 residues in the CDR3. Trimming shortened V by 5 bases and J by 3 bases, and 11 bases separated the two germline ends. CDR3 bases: TGTGCCAGCAGCCCGGTCGACAGCTACGAGCAGTACGTC. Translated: CASSPVDSYEQYV.

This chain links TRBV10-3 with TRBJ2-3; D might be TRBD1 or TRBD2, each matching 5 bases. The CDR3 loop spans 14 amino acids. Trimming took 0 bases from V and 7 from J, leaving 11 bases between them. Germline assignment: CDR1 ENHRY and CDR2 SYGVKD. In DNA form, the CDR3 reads TGTGCCATCAGTGAGTCGAGGGGTACAAATACGCAGTATTTT. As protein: CAISESRGTNTQYF.

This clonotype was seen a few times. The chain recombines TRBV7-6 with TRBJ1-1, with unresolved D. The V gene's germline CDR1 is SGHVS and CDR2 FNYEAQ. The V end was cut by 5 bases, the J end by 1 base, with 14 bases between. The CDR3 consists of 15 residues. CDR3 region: CASSPGDRPNTEAFF. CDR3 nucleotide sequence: TGTGCCAGCAGCCCCGGTGATAGGCCGAACACTGAAGCTTTCTTT.

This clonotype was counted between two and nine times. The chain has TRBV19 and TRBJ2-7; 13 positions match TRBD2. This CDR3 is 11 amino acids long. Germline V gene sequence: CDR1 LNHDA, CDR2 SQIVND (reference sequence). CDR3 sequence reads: CATSGGNEQYF. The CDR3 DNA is TGTGCGACTAGCGGGGGGAACGAGCAGTACTTC.

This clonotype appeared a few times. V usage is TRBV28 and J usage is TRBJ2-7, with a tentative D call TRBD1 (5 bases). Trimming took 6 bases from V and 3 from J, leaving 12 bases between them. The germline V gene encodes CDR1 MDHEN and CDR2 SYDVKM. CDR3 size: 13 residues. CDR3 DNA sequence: TGTGCCAGCAGCCACCTTGACAGCTACGAGCAGTACGTC. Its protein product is CASSHLDSYEQYV.

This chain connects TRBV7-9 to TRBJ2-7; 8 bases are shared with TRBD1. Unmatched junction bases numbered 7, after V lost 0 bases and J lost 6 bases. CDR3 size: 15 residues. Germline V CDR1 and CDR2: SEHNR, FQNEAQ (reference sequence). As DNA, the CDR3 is TGTGCCAGCAGCTTAGCGCTAGGGACAGGTGGCGAGCAGTACTTC. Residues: CASSLALGTGGEQYF.

CDR3 in amino acids: CASSSAGYSNQPQHF. The CDR3 nucleotides read TGTGCCAGCAGTTCCGCAGGCTATAGCAATCAGCCCCAGCATTTT. The rearrangement joins TRBV12-3 or TRBV12-4 to TRBJ1-5; D unclear. V dropped 4 bases and J dropped 0 bases, with 10 bases sitting between them. This CDR3 region has 15 residues.